This TCR beta chain was recovered during a study of shared T cell receptors in the human thymus. Only in-frame clones appear in the TCRdb table, and some are missing; sequencing was by immunoSEQ multiplex PCR. Altogether about 730,000 clones are present, over 75% being singletons, with the ten largest covering about 0.011%. Germline V gene lookup returns CDR1 SGHDT and CDR2 YYEEEE. The CDR3 is 14 residues long. Between the trimmed V and J ends, which lost 1 base and 7 bases, there was a span of 15 bases. These data are also associated with another study on human thymus T cells. This second report adds: Each of the donors was a healthy Finnish infant who was undergoing open corrective cardiac surgery for congenital heart defects. Surgeons resected thymus tissue during corrective heart surgery. Related research reported highly overlapping thymic repertoires among unrelated individuals.

Material: thymocytes. The clonotype originates from a girl less than two years old with a congenital heart defect. V and J are TRBV5-6 and TRBJ2-7, with D perhaps matching TRBD2 (5 bases). This chain's CDR3 is CASSLTTGDWEQYF. As DNA, the CDR3 is TGTGCCAGCAGCTTGACAACCGGGGATTGGGAGCAGTACTTC.